Presented here are 27 T cell receptor beta chains from one specimen sequenced in a study of beta chain features in type 1 diabetes. The sequenced template was cDNA made from the entire isolated RNA. Repertoires were generated with immunoSEQ multiplex PCR, while TCRdb's copy carries only in-frame clones and drops some. The sample has more than 140,000 clones, around a tenth seen once. Sequencing was performed on central memory CD4+ T cells from blood. Receptor source: a woman in her thirties or forties in good health.

CDR3 nucleotide sequence: TGTGCCAGCAGCTTATCCACTGATACGCAGTATTTT. It yields the protein CASSLSTDTQYF. The rearrangement links TRBV7-9 to TRBJ2-3; the D is unclear. Trimming took off 2 bases at V and 6 bases at J, with 6 bases between the two ends. CDR3 length: 12 residues. Germline V gene data show CDR1 as SEHNR and CDR2 as FQNEAQ (reference sequence).

The V and J genes are TRBV6-6 and TRBJ1-1, with TRBD1 identical over 7 bases. The junction had 4 bases not matched to a gene; V was cut back by 2 bases and J by 1 base. CDR1 is MNHNY, CDR2 SVGAGI, per germline (reference sequence). The CDR3 sequence is 15 residues long. The CDR3 spells CASSYLQGRNTEAFF. The CDR3 region has the DNA TGTGCCAGCAGTTACCTACAGGGGAGGAACACTGAAGCTTTCTTT.

In its sample, this clone was seen a few times. The chain is built from TRBV7-2 and TRBJ2-4, with D possibly matching TRBD1 (6 bases). The V end lost 4 bases, the J end lost 2 bases, and 9 bases lay between the germline ends. This CDR3 spans 14 amino acids. Germline lookup yields CDR1 SGHTA and CDR2 FQGNSA. CDR3 sequence reads: CASSSGQPKNIQYF. Written as DNA, the CDR3 is TGTGCCAGCAGCTCTGGACAGCCCAAAAACATTCAGTACTTC.

In DNA form, the CDR3 reads TGTGCCAGCAGCCAGCCGAGGCCGTCCCTAAACTATGGCTACACCTTC. This translates into CASSQPRPSLNYGYTF. The chain links TRBV5-4 to TRBJ1-2; D unclear. Germline V gives CDR1 SGHNT, CDR2 YYREEE (reference sequence). This CDR3 contains 16 residues. V lost 4 bases and J 2 bases, leaving 18 bases between the germline ends.

The V call is TRBV9, the J call TRBJ1-2; D might be TRBD1 (5 bases). Trimming left V 2 bases short and J 2 bases short, with 13 bases between. Germline values: CDR1 SGDLS, CDR2 YYNGEE. The CDR3 sequence is 15 residues long. CDR3 region: CASSVGAGGNYGYTF. For the CDR3, the DNA is TGTGCCAGCAGCGTCGGGGCAGGAGGGAACTATGGCTACACCTTC. The full variable domain, its missing parts supplied by reference TRBV9 and TRBJ1-2, is DSGVTQTPKHLITATGQRVTLRCSPRSGDLSVYWYQQSLDQGLQFLIQYYNGEERAKGNILERFSAQQFPDLHSELNLSSLELGDSALYFCASSVGAGGNYGYTFGSGTRLTVV.

V usage is TRBV7-9 and J usage is TRBJ2-3; TRBD2 aligns across 10 bases. The CDR3 length is 19 residues. V dropped 5 bases and J dropped 5; count of bases not matched to a gene: 19. The germline V gene encodes CDR1 SEHNR and CDR2 FQNEAQ (reference sequence). The CDR3 DNA reads TGTGCCAGCAGCCCCCGCCTAGCGGGGGACCGTTCAACGATAGATACGCAGTATTTT. Its protein product is CASSPRLAGDRSTIDTQYF.

The J gene is TRBJ2-1, the V gene TRBV21-1; the table names TRBD2, a call not compared with the DNA. TRBV21-1 is reported as a pseudogene. This CDR3 has 16 residues. The CDR3 protein is CASSKGVTSGDNEQFF. CDR3 bases: TGTGCCAGCAGCAAAGGGGTAACTAGCGGTGACAATGAGCAGTTCTTC.

The rearrangement uses TRBV5-1 and TRBJ2-5, with 9 bases identical to TRBD2. The germline CDR1 and CDR2 sequences are SGHRS and YFSETQ. Trimming cost V 5 bases and J 5 bases; bases outside gene matches: 10. This CDR3 spans 15 amino acids. This CDR3 reads CASSGGGALDETQYF. The CDR3 DNA reads TGCGCCAGCAGTGGCGGGGGGGCTTTGGACGAGACCCAGTACTTC.

The table lists this clone with many counts. V gene TRBV4-3 combines with J gene TRBJ2-3; unclear D gene. The CDR3 loop spans 11 amino acids. CDR1 is LGHNA and CDR2 is YSLEER in the germline V gene. With 8 bases removed from V and 1 base from J, the gap between germline ends came to 4 bases. CDR3 amino acids: CASRGTDTQYF. Here the CDR3 DNA reads TGCGCCAGCCGGGGCACAGATACGCAGTATTTT.

CDR3 residues: CASSSGFFQTNIQYF. DNA of the CDR3: TGTGCCAGCAGCTCAGGGTTTTTTCAAACAAACATTCAGTACTTC. The rearrangement uses TRBV11-2 and TRBJ2-4; D possibly corresponds to TRBD1 (5 bases). The CDR3 is made up of 15 amino acids. V lost 4 bases to trimming and J lost 6 bases, with 16 bases between them. Germline CDR1 SGHAT, CDR2 FQNNGV.

The chain has TRBV11-2 and TRBJ2-2, with 8 bases lining up with TRBD1. V was clipped by 5 bases and J by 8 bases; unmatched bases: 10. Germline values: CDR1 SGHAT, CDR2 FQNNGV. The CDR3 has 15 amino acids. The CDR3 coding sequence is TGTGCCAGCAGCATTGGGACAGGCCAATCGGGGGAGCTGTTTTTT. Translated, it gives CASSIGTGQSGELFF.

This clone was seen only a few times. The rearrangement uses TRBV7-2 and TRBJ2-7; TRBD2 matches at 7 bases. Germline CDR1 reads SGHTA; CDR2 reads FQGNSA. V dropped 1 base and J dropped 2; count of bases not matched to a gene: 2. The CDR3 runs to 14 residues. The DNA for the CDR3 is TGTGCCAGCAGCTTAGGACTAGCAACCTACGAGCAGTACTTC. Translation gives CASSLGLATYEQYF.

The chain couples TRBV7-2 to TRBJ1-1, with 10 bases identical to TRBD1. The CDR3 runs 17 residues. Germline V gene lookup returns CDR1 SGHTA and CDR2 FQGNSA. With V trimmed by 5 bases and J by 2 bases, 11 bases remained unmatched. The CDR3 protein is CASSIRRQGAGNTEAFF. The CDR3 DNA reads TGTGCCAGCAGCATACGGAGACAGGGGGCGGGTAACACTGAAGCTTTCTTT.

At least ten counts were recorded for this clone. This sequence joins TRBV9 and TRBJ2-5; 8 bases are a match to TRBD2. CDR3 size: 17 residues. The germline V gene has CDR1 SGDLS and CDR2 YYNGEE. V shed 3 bases and J 5 bases; nucleotides not matched to a gene: 15. CDR3 DNA: TGTGCCAGCAGCGCGCCGGGACTAGAGCAATTCCGTGAGACCCAGTACTTC. It codes for CASSAPGLEQFRETQYF.

The table lists this clone with a few counts. The V call is TRBV19, the J call TRBJ1-6, with 10 bases fitting TRBD1. The germline gives CDR1 LNHDA, CDR2 SQIVND (reference sequence). There are 17 residues in the CDR3. V shed 7 bases, J shed 4 bases, and the junction held 10 bases outside the gene matches. CDR3 nucleotides: TGTGCCAGTATCCGGACAGGGGGATCAGGGTATAATTCACCCCTCCACTTT. Protein: CASIRTGGSGYNSPLHF.

This clone was observed a handful of times. The gene calls are TRBV6-6 and TRBJ1-2, with D hard to call. The CDR3 runs to 12 residues. Germline CDR1 and CDR2: MNHNY and SVGAGI (reference sequence). V was clipped by 2 bases and J by 4 bases, with 5 bases between them. In DNA, the CDR3 is TGTGCCAGCAGTTACGAAGCCTATGGCTACACCTTC. As protein: CASSYEAYGYTF.

The chain joins TRBV6-1 to TRBJ2-3; possibly TRBD1 for D (5 bases). V gave up 5 bases and J gave up 9 bases, with 18 bases separating them. The length of the CDR3 is 14 residues. The germline gives CDR1 MNHNS, CDR2 SASEGT. This CDR3 is CASSSLGFQGTQYF. The CDR3 region has the DNA TGTGCCAGCAGTTCCCTGGGGTTTCAGGGAACGCAGTATTTT.

The chain has TRBV4-1 and TRBJ2-5; tentative D call: TRBD2 (6 bases). Trimming stripped 4 bases from V and 3 bases from J, with 15 bases between. CDR1 MGHRA and CDR2 YSYEKL come from the germline V gene. The CDR3 is made up of 15 amino acids. CDR3 nucleotide sequence: TGCGCCAGCAGCCCCCGCGGGGCTCGGGAAGAGACCCAGTACTTC. Protein sequence: CASSPRGAREETQYF.

The CDR3 DNA sequence: TGTGCCAGCTCACCCAGTTCTCATGGCTACACCTTC. Protein: CASSPSSHGYTF. The V gene is TRBV18, the J gene TRBJ1-2; D is unclear. Trimming left V 3 bases short and J 6 bases short, with 8 bases between. Per the germline V gene, CDR1 is KGHSH and CDR2 is LQKENI. The CDR3 contains 12 residues.

This clone was seen a few times. The genes are TRBV7-2 and TRBJ1-2, with TRBD1 as a possible D gene (5 bases). CDR3 length: 14 amino acids. The germline V gene encodes CDR1 SGHTA and CDR2 FQGNSA. Trimming removed 5 bases from V and 4 bases from J, with 14 bases in between. The CDR3 DNA is TGTGCCAGCAGCCGCATCGGGGGATCCTATGGCTACACCTTC. Translated: CASSRIGGSYGYTF.

The V and J genes are TRBV6-5 and TRBJ2-1; 9 positions agree with TRBD2. The CDR3 runs 14 residues. The J segment lost 7 bases and the V segment lost 10 bases, leaving 11 bases of the junction unmatched. Germline CDR1 reads MNHEY; CDR2 reads SVGAGI. The CDR3 loop reads CATQGLAGRNEQFF. The CDR3 bases are TGTGCCACCCAGGGGCTAGCGGGGCGAAATGAGCAGTTCTTC.

This clone has only one observation. The junction departs from the called germline gene at one end, perhaps through a read error. The CDR3 DNA reads as TGTGCCACCAGCAGGCCGCCGAACACCGGGGGGCTGTTTTTT. Protein: CATSRPPNTGGLFF. This rearrangement joins TRBV15 to TRBJ2-2; tentative D call: TRBD2 (6 bases). Germline values: CDR1 LNHNV, CDR2 YYDKDF (reference sequence). This CDR3 region has 14 residues.

This clone appeared a few times. The V gene is TRBV27, the J gene TRBJ1-2; tentative D call: TRBD1 (5 bases). Between the trimmed V and J ends, which lost 2 bases and 3 bases, there was a span of 19 bases. The CDR3 is made up of 17 amino acids. Germline V gene lookup returns CDR1 MNHEY and CDR2 SMNVEV (reference sequence). The CDR3 loop is CASSLLGGAQLHYGYTF. The DNA for the CDR3 is TGTGCCAGCAGTTTACTGGGAGGGGCCCAACTCCACTATGGCTACACCTTC.

The rearrangement joins TRBV4-2 to TRBJ2-7; a possible D gene is TRBD2 (7 bases). This CDR3 has 15 amino acids. Germline V gene data show CDR1 as LGHNA and CDR2 as YNFKEQ. Trimming stripped 0 bases from V and 4 bases from J, with 13 bases between. CDR3 in amino acids: CASSQDSGGLYEQYF. DNA for the CDR3: TGTGCCAGCAGCCAAGATTCGGGGGGCTTGTACGAGCAGTACTTC.

The V call is TRBV11-2, the J call TRBJ1-2; D might be TRBD1 (5 bases). Looked up from germline, CDR1 is SGHAT and CDR2 is FQNNGV. Trimming took 5 bases from V and 1 from J, leaving 14 bases between them. The CDR3 runs to 15 residues. Here the CDR3 reads CASSHRAGLNYGYTF. The CDR3 nucleotides read TGTGCCAGCAGCCATCGGGCAGGGCTTAACTATGGCTACACCTTC.

This sequence joins TRBV28 and TRBJ1-4, with 8 bases lining up with TRBD1. Germline CDR1 MDHEN, CDR2 SYDVKM. This CDR3 is 15 amino acids long. The V segment lost 6 bases and the J segment 8 bases; nucleotides outside the gene matches: 11. This chain's CDR3 is CASSSSGTGGEKLFF. The DNA of the CDR3 is TGTGCCAGCAGCAGCTCCGGGACAGGTGGAGAAAAACTGTTTTTT.

The chain carries TRBV18 and TRBJ1-5; TRBD1 aligns across 7 bases. V lost 3 bases, J lost 0 bases, and 2 bases stayed unmatched. The CDR3 runs 15 residues. Germline values: CDR1 KGHSH, CDR2 LQKENI. The DNA of the CDR3 is TGTGCCAGCTCACCGGGGACAGATAGCAATCAGCCCCAGCATTTT. Its protein product is CASSPGTDSNQPQHF.